This TCR beta chain emerged from a study of shared clonotypes between healthy human individuals. Turning to this clone: As yet, its antigen is unknown.

TCRdb keeps only in-frame clones here, not all; method: immunoSEQ multiplex PCR. The sample comprises hundreds of thousands of clones, roughly 95% of which are singletons, and 0.11% rests with the top ten. The V gene's germline CDR1 is ENHRY and CDR2 SYGVKD. The CDR3 consists of 16 residues. After removal of 1 base from V and 5 bases from J, the junction contained 6 bases not matched to a gene. Study-wide points: Rarefaction exposed incomplete sorted-subset sequencing despite large depth. Unshared clonotypes carried lower generation probabilities than those common to all four donors. Several donors held roughly 5% of naive CD4 clonotypes in common.

Terminally differentiated effector memory CD45RA+ cells were left out of the naive CD8 fraction, which was CD45RO-negative and positively selected for CCR7. Adults of Caucasian background living in Nashville, Tennessee made up all donors. The origin of this receptor is a woman aged 25-40 years in good health. Sequencing input: naive CD8+ T cells sorted from blood. V gene TRBV10-3 combines with J gene TRBJ2-5; 11 bases are shared with TRBD2. The CDR3 region has the DNA TGTGCCATCAGTGAGTTAACCGGGACTAGCGGTGAGACCCAGTACTTC. Its protein is CAISELTGTSGETQYF.